The entry that follows covers one TCR beta chain sequence. The record originates from a study of cytomegalovirus exposure and HLA in healthy donors. The table came from immunoSEQ multiplex PCR; TCRdb's copy has only in-frame clones and leaves some out. The sample yields some 150,000 clones, approximately 87% seen once. The TCR sequence derives from a woman aged 25 to 39 in good health and CMV-seronegative. Sequencing input: PBMCs.

CDR3 bases: TGCGCCAGCAGCCAAGACGGGGGGGCCGGGTACAATGAGCAGTTCTTC. This encodes CASSQDGGAGYNEQFF. V gene TRBV4-3 combines with J gene TRBJ2-1; 8 bases are a match to TRBD2. The germline gives CDR1 LGHNA, CDR2 YSLEER. V dropped 0 bases and J dropped 4; count of bases not matched to a gene: 5. The length of the CDR3 is 16 residues.